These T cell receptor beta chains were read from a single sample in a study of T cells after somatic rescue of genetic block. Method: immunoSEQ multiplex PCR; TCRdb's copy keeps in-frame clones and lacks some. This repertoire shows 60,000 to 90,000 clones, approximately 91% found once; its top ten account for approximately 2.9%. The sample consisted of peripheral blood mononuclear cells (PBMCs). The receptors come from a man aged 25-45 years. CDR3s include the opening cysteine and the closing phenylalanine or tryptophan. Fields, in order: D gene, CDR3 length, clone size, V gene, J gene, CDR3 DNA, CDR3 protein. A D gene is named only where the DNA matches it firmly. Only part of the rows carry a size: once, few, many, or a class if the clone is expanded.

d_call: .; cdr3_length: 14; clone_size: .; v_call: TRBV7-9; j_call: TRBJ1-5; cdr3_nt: TGTGCCAGCAGCCCGACCGGGAGGAATCAGCCCCAGCATTTT; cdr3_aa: CASSPTGRNQPQHF
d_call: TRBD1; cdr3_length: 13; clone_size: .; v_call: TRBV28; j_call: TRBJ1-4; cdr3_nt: TGTGCCAGCTTCCAGGACAGGGCCGAAAAACTGTTTTTT; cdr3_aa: CASFQDRAEKLFF
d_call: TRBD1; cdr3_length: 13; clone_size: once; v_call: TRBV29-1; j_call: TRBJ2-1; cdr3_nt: TGCAGCGTTGTCCGGGACAGGGCTAATGAGCAGTTCTTC; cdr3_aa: CSVVRDRANEQFF
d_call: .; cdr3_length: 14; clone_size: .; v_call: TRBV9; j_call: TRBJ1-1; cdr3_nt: TGTGCCAGCAGCGTAGTGCAGGGTGGAACTGAAGCTTTCTTT; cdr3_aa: CASSVVQGGTEAFF
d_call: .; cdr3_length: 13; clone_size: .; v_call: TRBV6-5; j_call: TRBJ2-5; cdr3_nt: TGTGCCAGCACCTTGGTTGGGTCCGGAGCCCAGTACTTC; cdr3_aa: CASTLVGSGAQYF
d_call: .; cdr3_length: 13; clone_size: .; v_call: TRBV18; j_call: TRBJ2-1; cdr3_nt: TGTGCCAGCTCACCACCGGGGCAAAATGAGCAGTTCTTC; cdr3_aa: CASSPPGQNEQFF
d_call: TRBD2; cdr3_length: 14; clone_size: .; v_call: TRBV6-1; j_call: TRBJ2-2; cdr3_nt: TGTGCCAGCAGCGTAGCGGGGGGGACCGGGGAGCTGTTTTTT; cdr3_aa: CASSVAGGTGELFF
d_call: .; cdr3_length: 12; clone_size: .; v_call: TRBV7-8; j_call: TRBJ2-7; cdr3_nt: TGTGCCAGCAGCGAAGGCGGGTTCGAGCAGTACTTC; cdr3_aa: CASSEGGFEQYF
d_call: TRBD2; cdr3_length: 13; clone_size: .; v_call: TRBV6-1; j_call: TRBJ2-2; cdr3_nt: TGTGCCAGCGCGCGGGAGTACACCGGGGAGCTGTTTTTT; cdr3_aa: CASAREYTGELFF
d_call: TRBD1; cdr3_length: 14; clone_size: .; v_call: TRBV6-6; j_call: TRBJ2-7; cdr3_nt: TGTGCCAGCAGCTGGGACAGCAGAACCTACGAGCAGTACTTC; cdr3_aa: CASSWDSRTYEQYF
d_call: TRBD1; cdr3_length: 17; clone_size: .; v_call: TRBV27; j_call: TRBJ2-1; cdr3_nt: TGTGCCAGCAGTCCAACTCCCCCGGGACAGCGATACAATGAGCAGTTCTTC; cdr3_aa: CASSPTPPGQRYNEQFF